These T cell receptor beta chains were read from a single sample in a study of a mutant IDH1 vaccine in newly diagnosed glioma. Generated by immunoSEQ multiplex PCR, the TCRdb table keeps only in-frame clones and is missing some. This repertoire shows 90,000 to 95,000 clones, about four fifths found once; its top ten account for around 7%. This material consisted of PBMCs, taken from a glioma patient treated with radiotherapy, temozolomide or both. These receptors were obtained from a woman aged 45-65 years with glioma. CDR3s leave out the opening cysteine and the closing phenylalanine or tryptophan. Fields, in order: J gene, V gene, CDR3 protein.

j_call: TRBJ2-6; v_call: TRBV5-1; cdr3_aa: ASSLADIRVAGANVLT
j_call: TRBJ2-7; v_call: TRBV11-2; cdr3_aa: ASSSRRDSEQY
j_call: TRBJ2-5; v_call: TRBV7-2; cdr3_aa: ASSLLGETQY
j_call: TRBJ1-1; v_call: TRBV7-2; cdr3_aa: ASSLAAGYMNTEAF
j_call: TRBJ2-3; v_call: TRBV28; cdr3_aa: ASSKDRADTQY
j_call: TRBJ2-7; v_call: TRBV2; cdr3_aa: ASSPTYEQY
j_call: TRBJ1-5; v_call: TRBV4-1; cdr3_aa: ASSAGNRGQNQPQH
j_call: TRBJ1-1; v_call: TRBV7-3; cdr3_aa: ASSPRGPGGTEAF
j_call: TRBJ1-4; v_call: TRBV30; cdr3_aa: AWSVRGAGELF
j_call: TRBJ1-1; v_call: TRBV7-2; cdr3_aa: ASSRVGGSHQAF
j_call: TRBJ1-2; v_call: TRBV7-2; cdr3_aa: ASSPYRVGGYT
j_call: TRBJ1-1; v_call: TRBV4-2; cdr3_aa: ASSQDRERTEAF
j_call: TRBJ2-7; v_call: TRBV6-5; cdr3_aa: ASTRGGDYEQY
j_call: TRBJ1-5; v_call: TRBV7-2; cdr3_aa: ASSFGDSNQPQH
j_call: TRBJ1-2; v_call: TRBV19; cdr3_aa: ASSDRGPGGDGYT
j_call: TRBJ1-2; v_call: TRBV5-1; cdr3_aa: ASSLDQGNYGYT
j_call: TRBJ1-5; v_call: TRBV6-5; cdr3_aa: ASSYSYGNQPQH
j_call: TRBJ1-1; v_call: TRBV28; cdr3_aa: ASSLLGFQAF
j_call: TRBJ2-7; v_call: TRBV6-1; cdr3_aa: AIARDATYEQY
j_call: TRBJ1-1; v_call: TRBV19; cdr3_aa: ASSILRPGGTGMNTEAF
j_call: TRBJ2-5; v_call: TRBV5-4; cdr3_aa: ASSLEETQY
j_call: TRBJ1-2; v_call: TRBV6-5; cdr3_aa: ASSLRIPEGYGYT
j_call: TRBJ1-2; v_call: TRBV28; cdr3_aa: ASSSLDRGVTNYGYT
j_call: TRBJ1-2; v_call: TRBV7-9; cdr3_aa: ASSFDGKGSYT
j_call: TRBJ1-1; v_call: TRBV5-1; cdr3_aa: ASSPVTGGTETF
j_call: TRBJ2-7; v_call: TRBV4-1; cdr3_aa: ASSQGPPDTYEQY
j_call: TRBJ1-4; v_call: TRBV7-4; cdr3_aa: ASSFGTTTNEKLF
j_call: TRBJ1-3; v_call: TRBV18; cdr3_aa: ASSPGQAAGNTIY
j_call: TRBJ1-4; v_call: TRBV5-1; cdr3_aa: ASSSLLRQGKNEKLF
j_call: TRBJ1-5; v_call: TRBV30; cdr3_aa: AWSVEGNQPQH
j_call: TRBJ1-1; v_call: TRBV25-1; cdr3_aa: ASTLGLNTEAF
j_call: TRBJ2-3; v_call: TRBV7-9; cdr3_aa: ASSSGGEVTDTQY
j_call: TRBJ1-2; v_call: TRBV7-9; cdr3_aa: ASSPTTGIYGYT
j_call: TRBJ1-1; v_call: TRBV21-1; cdr3_aa: ASRNPGGWDTEAF
j_call: TRBJ2-6; v_call: TRBV4-1; cdr3_aa: ASSPRDRISSGANVLT
j_call: TRBJ1-1; v_call: TRBV2; cdr3_aa: ASSILFMNTEAF
j_call: TRBJ1-2; v_call: TRBV4-3; cdr3_aa: ASSQVAVNYGYT
j_call: TRBJ1-2; v_call: TRBV6-5; cdr3_aa: ASSYLDASNYGYT
j_call: TRBJ2-5; v_call: TRBV6-1; cdr3_aa: ASSETRVGRETQY
j_call: TRBJ1-5; v_call: TRBV27; cdr3_aa: ASGRYSNQPQH
j_call: TRBJ1-1; v_call: TRBV30; cdr3_aa: AWSVWGTEAF